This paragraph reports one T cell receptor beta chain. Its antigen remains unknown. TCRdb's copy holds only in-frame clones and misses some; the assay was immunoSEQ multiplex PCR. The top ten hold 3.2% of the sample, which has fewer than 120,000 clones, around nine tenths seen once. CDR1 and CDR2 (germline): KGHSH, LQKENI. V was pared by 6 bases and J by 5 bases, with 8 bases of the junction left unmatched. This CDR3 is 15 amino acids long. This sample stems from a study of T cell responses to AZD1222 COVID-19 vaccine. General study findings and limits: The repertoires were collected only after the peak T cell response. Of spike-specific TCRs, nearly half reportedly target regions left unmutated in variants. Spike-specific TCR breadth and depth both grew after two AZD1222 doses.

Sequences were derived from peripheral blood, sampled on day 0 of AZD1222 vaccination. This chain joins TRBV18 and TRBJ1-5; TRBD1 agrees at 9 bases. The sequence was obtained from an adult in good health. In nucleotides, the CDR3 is TGTGCCAGCTCCCGAGACAGGGGGAGTGATCAGCCCCAGCATTTT. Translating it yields CASSRDRGSDQPQHF. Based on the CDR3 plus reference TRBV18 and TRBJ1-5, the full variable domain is NAGVMQNPRHLVRRRGQEARLRCSPMKGHSHVYWYRQLPEEGLKFMVYLQKENIIDESGMPKERFSAEFPKEGPSILRIQQVVRGDSAAYFCASSRDRGSDQPQHFGDGTRLSIL.